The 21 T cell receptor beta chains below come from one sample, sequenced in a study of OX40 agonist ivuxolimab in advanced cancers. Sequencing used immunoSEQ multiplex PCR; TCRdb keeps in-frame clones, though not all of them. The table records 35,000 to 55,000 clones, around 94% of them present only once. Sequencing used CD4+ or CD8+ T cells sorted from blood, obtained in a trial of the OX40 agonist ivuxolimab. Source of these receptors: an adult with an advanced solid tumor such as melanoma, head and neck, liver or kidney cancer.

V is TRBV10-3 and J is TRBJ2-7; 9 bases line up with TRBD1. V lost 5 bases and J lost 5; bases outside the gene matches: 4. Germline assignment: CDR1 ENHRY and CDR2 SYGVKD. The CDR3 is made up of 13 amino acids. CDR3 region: CAISRDRENEQYF. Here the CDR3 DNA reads TGTGCCATCAGTAGGGACAGGGAGAACGAGCAGTACTTC.

The CDR3, as DNA: TGTGCCAGCAGCCAAACTAGCGGGGGCCCCTACGAGCAGTACTTC. The encoded protein is CASSQTSGGPYEQYF. V and J are TRBV13 and TRBJ2-7; 11 nucleotides match TRBD2. After removal of 5 bases from V and 2 bases from J, the junction contained 5 bases not matched to a gene. The CDR3 loop spans 15 amino acids. Germline CDR1 reads PRHDT; CDR2 reads FYEKMQ (reference sequence). The full variable domain, its missing parts supplied by reference TRBV13 and TRBJ2-7, is AAGVIQSPRHLIKEKRETATLKCYPIPRHDTVYWYQQGPGQDPQFLISFYEKMQSDKGSIPDRFSAQQFSDYHSELNMSSLELGDSALYFCASSQTSGGPYEQYFGPGTRLTVT.

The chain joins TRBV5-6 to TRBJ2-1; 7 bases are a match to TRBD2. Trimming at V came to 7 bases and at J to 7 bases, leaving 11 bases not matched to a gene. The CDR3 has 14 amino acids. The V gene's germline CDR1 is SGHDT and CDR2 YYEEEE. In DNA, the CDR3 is TGTGCCAGCCGCCCGGCGGGAGAACTTAATGAGCAGTTCTTC. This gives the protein CASRPAGELNEQFF.

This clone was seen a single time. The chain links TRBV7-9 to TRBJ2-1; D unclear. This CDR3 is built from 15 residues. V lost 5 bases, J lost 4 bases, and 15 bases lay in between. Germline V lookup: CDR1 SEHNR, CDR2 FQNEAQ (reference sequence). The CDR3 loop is CASSPEVGPYNEQFF. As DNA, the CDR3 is TGTGCCAGCAGCCCAGAAGTCGGCCCTTACAATGAGCAGTTCTTC. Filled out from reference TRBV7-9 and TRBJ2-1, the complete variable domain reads DTGVSQNPRHKITKRGQNVTFRCDPISEHNRLYWYRQTLGQGPEFLTYFQNEAQLEKSRLLSDRFSAERPKGSFSTLEIQRTEQGDSAMYLCASSPEVGPYNEQFFGPGTRLTVL.

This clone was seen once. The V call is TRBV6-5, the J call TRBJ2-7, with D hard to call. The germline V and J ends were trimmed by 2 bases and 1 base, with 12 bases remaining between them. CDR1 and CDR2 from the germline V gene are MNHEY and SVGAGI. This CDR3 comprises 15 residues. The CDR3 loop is CASSYTSRRSYEQYF. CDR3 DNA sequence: TGTGCCAGCAGTTACACCTCACGAAGGTCCTACGAGCAGTACTTC.

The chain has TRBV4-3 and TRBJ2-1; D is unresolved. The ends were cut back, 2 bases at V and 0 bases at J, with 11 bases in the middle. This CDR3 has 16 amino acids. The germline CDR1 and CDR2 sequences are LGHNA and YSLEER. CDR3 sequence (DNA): TGCGCCAGCAGCCAACTTCCTAGTAGCTCCTACAATGAGCAGTTCTTC. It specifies CASSQLPSSSYNEQFF.

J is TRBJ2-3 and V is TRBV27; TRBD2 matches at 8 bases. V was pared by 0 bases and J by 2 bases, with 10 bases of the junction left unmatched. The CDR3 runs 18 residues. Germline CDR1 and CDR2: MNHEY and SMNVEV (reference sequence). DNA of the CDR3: TGTGCCAGCAGTTTATCCCCCCGGGGGGGGATCGACACAGATACGCAGTATTTT. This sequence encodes CASSLSPRGGIDTDTQYF.

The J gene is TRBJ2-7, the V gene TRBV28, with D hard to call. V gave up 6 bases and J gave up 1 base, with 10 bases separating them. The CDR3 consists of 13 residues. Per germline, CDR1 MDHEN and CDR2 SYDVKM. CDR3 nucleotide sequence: TGTGCCAGCAGCAATACACTTTCCTACGAGCAGTACTTC. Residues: CASSNTLSYEQYF.

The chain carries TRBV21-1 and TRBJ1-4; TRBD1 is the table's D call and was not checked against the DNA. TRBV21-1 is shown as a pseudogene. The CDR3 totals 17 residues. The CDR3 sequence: CASNKKGQRTTNEKLFF. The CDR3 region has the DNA TGTGCCAGCAACAAAAAGGGGCAGCGCACAACTAATGAAAAACTGTTTTTT.

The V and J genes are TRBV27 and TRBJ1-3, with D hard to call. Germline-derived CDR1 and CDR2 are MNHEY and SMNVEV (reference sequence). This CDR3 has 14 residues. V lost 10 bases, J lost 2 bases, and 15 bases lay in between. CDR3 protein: CATSPLGTGNTIYF. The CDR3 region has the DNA TGTGCCACCAGCCCTCTGGGTACTGGAAACACCATATATTTT.

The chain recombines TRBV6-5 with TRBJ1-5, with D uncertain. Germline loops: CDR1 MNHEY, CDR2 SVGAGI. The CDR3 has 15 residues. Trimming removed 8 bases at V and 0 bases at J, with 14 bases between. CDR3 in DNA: TGTGCCAGCTCCCGAGAGCAGAATAGCAATCAGCCCCAGCATTTT. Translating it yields CASSREQNSNQPQHF.

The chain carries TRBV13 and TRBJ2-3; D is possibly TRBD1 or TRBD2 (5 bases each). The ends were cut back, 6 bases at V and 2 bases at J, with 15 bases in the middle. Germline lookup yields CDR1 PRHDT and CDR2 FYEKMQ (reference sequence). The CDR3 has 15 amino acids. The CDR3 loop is CASSPTGGNTDTQYF. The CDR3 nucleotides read TGTGCCAGCAGTCCAACTGGGGGAAACACAGATACGCAGTATTTT.

CDR3 amino acids: CASSERGTGYGYTF. The CDR3 nucleotides read TGTGCCAGCAGTGAGCGGGGGACAGGCTATGGCTACACCTTC. V gene TRBV6-1 combines with J gene TRBJ1-2, with 8 bases fitting TRBD1. Losses at the gene ends were 3 bases for V and 4 bases for J; bases not matched to a gene: 4. Germline CDR1 and CDR2: MNHNS and SASEGT. The CDR3 loop spans 14 amino acids.

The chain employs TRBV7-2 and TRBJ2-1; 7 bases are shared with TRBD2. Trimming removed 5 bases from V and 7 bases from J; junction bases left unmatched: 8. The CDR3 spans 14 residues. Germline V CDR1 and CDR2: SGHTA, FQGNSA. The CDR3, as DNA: TGTGCCAGCAGCCCATGGGGGGGTGGGAATGAGCAGTTCTTC. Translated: CASSPWGGGNEQFF.

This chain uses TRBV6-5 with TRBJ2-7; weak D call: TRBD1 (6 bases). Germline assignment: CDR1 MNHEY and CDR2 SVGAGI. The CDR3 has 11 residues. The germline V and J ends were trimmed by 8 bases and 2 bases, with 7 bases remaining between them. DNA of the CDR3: TGTGCCAGCCGGACAGCCTACGAGCAGTACTTC. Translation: CASRTAYEQYF.

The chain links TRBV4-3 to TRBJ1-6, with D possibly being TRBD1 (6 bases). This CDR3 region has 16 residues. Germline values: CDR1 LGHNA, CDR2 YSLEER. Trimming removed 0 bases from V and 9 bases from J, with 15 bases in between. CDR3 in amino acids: CASSQEHRALGSPLHF. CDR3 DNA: TGCGCCAGCAGCCAAGAACACAGGGCTTTGGGTTCACCCCTCCACTTT.

DNA of the CDR3: TGCGCCCCCCGCCTCCAAACCCCAGTGGGGGAGTTAACCGAAAAACTGTTTTTT. The encoded protein is CAPRLQTPVGELTEKLFF. This chain links TRBV5-1 with TRBJ1-4; the D gene is possibly TRBD1 (5 bases). V was pared by 10 bases and J by 8 bases, with 33 bases between. The CDR3 length is 18 residues. Germline V gives CDR1 SGHRS, CDR2 YFSETQ.

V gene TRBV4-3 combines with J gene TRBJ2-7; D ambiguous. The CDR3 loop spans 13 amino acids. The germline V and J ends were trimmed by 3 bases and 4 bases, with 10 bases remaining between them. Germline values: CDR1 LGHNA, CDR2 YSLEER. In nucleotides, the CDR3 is TGCGCCAGCAGCCATTCGACACTTTACGAGCAGTACTTC. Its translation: CASSHSTLYEQYF.

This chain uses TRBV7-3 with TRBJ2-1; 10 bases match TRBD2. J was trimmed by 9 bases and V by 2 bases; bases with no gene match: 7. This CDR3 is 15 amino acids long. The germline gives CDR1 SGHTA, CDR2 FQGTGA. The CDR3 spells CASSLASGRMSEQFF. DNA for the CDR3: TGTGCCAGCAGCTTAGCTAGCGGGAGAATGTCTGAGCAGTTCTTC.

The CDR3 nucleotides read TGTGCCAGTCAGGACAGGGTGGGCACTGAAGCTTTCTTT. As protein: CASQDRVGTEAFF. This rearrangement joins TRBV19 to TRBJ1-1, with TRBD1 matching over 8 bases. V was clipped by 8 bases and J by 4 bases; unmatched bases: 6. The CDR3 consists of 13 residues. From germline, CDR1 is LNHDA and CDR2 SQIVND (reference sequence).

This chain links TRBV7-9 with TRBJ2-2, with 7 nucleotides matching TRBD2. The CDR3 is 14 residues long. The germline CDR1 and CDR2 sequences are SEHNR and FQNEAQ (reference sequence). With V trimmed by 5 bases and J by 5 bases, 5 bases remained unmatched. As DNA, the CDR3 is TGTGCCAGCAGCCTTAGCGGGTTAACCGGGGAGCTGTTTTTT. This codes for CASSLSGLTGELFF.